This entry lists 14 T cell receptor beta chains sequenced from one sample in a study of T-cell memory formation after mild COVID-19. Via MiXCR, TCRdb re-called the 5' RACE reads, giving one row per CDR3 protein. The sample carries about 110,000 distinct CDR3 sequences, around 14% recorded once. The sequencing sample was made of PBMCs or a T cell subset sorted from them (not recorded which). These receptors all come from a man aged 18 to 29 who had mild COVID-19 (a few samples of this study predate the infection). Cell type and time point are not known.

This chain connects TRBV7-9 to TRBJ2-7; the D gene is possibly TRBD1 (6 bases). The CDR3 is made up of 13 amino acids. CDR1 is SEHNR, CDR2 FQNEAQ, per germline (reference sequence). The ends were cut back, 5 bases at V and 5 bases at J, with 13 bases in the middle. In DNA form, the CDR3 reads TGTGCCAGCAGCACCGGACAGATTAACGAGCAGTACTTC. Protein sequence: CASSTGQINEQYF.

This chain joins TRBV7-2 and TRBJ2-1; 8 bases map to TRBD2. The CDR3 has 12 residues. With V trimmed by 11 bases and J by 7 bases, 7 bases remained unmatched. The germline gives CDR1 SGHTA, CDR2 FQGNSA. CDR3 DNA: TGTGCCTGTACTAGCGGCCAAAATGAGCAGTTCTTC. Translating gives CACTSGQNEQFF.

This clonotype was picked up a small number of times. The chain recombines TRBV4-1 with TRBJ1-1; maybe TRBD1 (5 bases). The germline gives CDR1 MGHRA, CDR2 YSYEKL. This CDR3 has 15 residues. V lost 0 bases to trimming and J lost 3 bases, with 11 bases between them. The CDR3 protein is CASSQDTRDYTEAFF. The DNA of the CDR3 is TGCGCCAGCAGCCAAGATACCCGGGACTACACTGAAGCTTTCTTT.

A few counts support this clonotype. The chain joins TRBV5-1 to TRBJ1-2; TRBD1 might be the D (5 bases). The germline V gene has CDR1 SGHRS and CDR2 YFSETQ. The CDR3 contains 15 residues. V was cut by 4 bases and J by 8 bases, with 21 bases left in between. In DNA, the CDR3 is TGCGCCAGCAGCGGGCCGGAGGCGGGACCTGGAGGCTACACCTTC. This translates into CASSGPEAGPGGYTF.

The rearrangement joins TRBV27 to TRBJ2-2; 9 bases map to TRBD1. The J segment lost 0 bases and the V segment lost 3 bases, leaving 2 bases of the junction unmatched. The CDR3 loop spans 16 amino acids. CDR1 is MNHEY and CDR2 is SMNVEV in the germline V gene (reference sequence). Here the CDR3 DNA reads TGTGCCAGCAGTTTTCGGGACAGGGCGAACACCGGGGAGCTGTTTTTT. It encodes CASSFRDRANTGELFF.

At least ten counts were recorded for this clonotype. V and J are TRBV29-1 and TRBJ2-3; D not certain. CDR3 size: 13 residues. V was clipped by 6 bases and J by 0 bases, with 10 bases between them. Germline V CDR1 and CDR2: SQVTM, ANQGSEA. This CDR3 reads CSVPLTSTDTQYF. CDR3 in DNA: TGCAGCGTCCCCTTGACTAGCACAGATACGCAGTATTTT.

The V gene is TRBV5-6, the J gene TRBJ1-1; D ambiguous. Trimming pared 0 bases from V and 3 bases from J, leaving 21 bases between. The CDR3 has 18 amino acids. Germline-derived CDR1 and CDR2 are SGHDT and YYEEEE. The CDR3 sequence: CASSLARAPNRKDTEAFF. CDR3 bases: TGTGCCAGCAGCTTGGCCCGGGCTCCCAATAGGAAGGACACTGAAGCTTTCTTT.

The rearrangement joins TRBV15 to TRBJ1-5; D perhaps matches TRBD1 (5 bases). This CDR3 contains 14 residues. Per germline, CDR1 LNHNV and CDR2 YYDKDF (reference sequence). Deletions cut 4 bases from V and 7 bases from J, with 14 bases between. Here the CDR3 DNA reads TGTGCCACCAGCACGGAGCAGGGATACCAGCCCCAGCATTTT. Amino acids: CATSTEQGYQPQHF.

This clonotype was observed a handful of times. The chain uses TRBV20-1 and TRBJ1-3, with 8 bases matching TRBD1. This CDR3 has 15 residues. V lost 5 bases, J lost 0 bases, and 6 bases stayed unmatched. Looked up from germline, CDR1 is DFQATT and CDR2 is SNEGSKA (reference sequence). The CDR3 is CSADEGQASGNTIYF. CDR3 in DNA: TGCAGTGCTGACGAGGGACAGGCCTCTGGAAACACCATATATTTT.

This clonotype was observed a handful of times. This sequence joins TRBV27 and TRBJ1-2; D is undetermined. The CDR3 length is 14 residues. Trimming took off 3 bases at V and 3 bases at J, with 11 bases between the two ends. Germline V lookup: CDR1 MNHEY, CDR2 SMNVEV (reference sequence). CDR3 sequence reads: CASSFSGRHYGYTF. In DNA form, the CDR3 reads TGTGCCAGCAGTTTTTCGGGCAGGCACTATGGCTACACCTTC.

The V and J genes are TRBV7-2 and TRBJ2-5; D tentatively fits TRBD1 or TRBD2 (5 bases each). Germline CDR1 reads SGHTA; CDR2 reads FQGNSA. The CDR3 has 15 amino acids. V lost 5 bases, J lost 1 base, and 14 bases lay in between. The CDR3 DNA is TGTGCCAGCAGCCCCGGGGCAGCCACCCAAGAGACCCAGTACTTC. Its protein is CASSPGAATQETQYF.

This clonotype was seen a few times. The chain links TRBV28 to TRBJ1-1; 8 nucleotides line up with TRBD1. The CDR3 totals 14 residues. Germline V gene sequence: CDR1 MDHEN, CDR2 SYDVKM. The J segment lost 5 bases and the V segment lost 3 bases, leaving 5 bases of the junction unmatched. The DNA for the CDR3 is TGTGCCAGCAGTTTTCAGGGGGCGAGGACTGAAGCTTTCTTT. Protein: CASSFQGARTEAFF.

The chain is built from TRBV11-1 and TRBJ2-2; D gene ambiguous. CDR1 SGHAT and CDR2 FQDESV come from the germline V gene (reference sequence). The CDR3 sequence is 12 residues long. Trimming stripped 1 base from V and 7 bases from J, with 4 bases between. Here the CDR3 DNA reads TGTGCCAGCAGCTTAGGGGTCGGGGAGCTGTTTTTT. This encodes CASSLGVGELFF.

This clonotype was observed a handful of times. This rearrangement joins TRBV7-3 to TRBJ1-6; D remains ambiguous. This CDR3 has 12 amino acids. Germline CDR1 is SGHTA and CDR2 is FQGTGA. The V end lost 1 base, the J end lost 18 bases, and 13 bases lay between the germline ends. CDR3 nucleotide sequence: TGTGCCAGCAGCTTAATTCTGGCACAAGGCCACTTT. Translation: CASSLILAQGHF.